These 20 T cell receptor beta chains were sequenced from one sample in a study of blood T cell repertoires in COVID-19. Measured with immunoSEQ multiplex PCR; TCRdb has only the in-frame clones, and not every one. The sample records about 150,000 clones, roughly nine tenths being singletons. Material: peripheral blood. The source of these receptors is a man aged 50-59 years with acute or convalescent COVID-19.

The V gene is TRBV27, the J gene TRBJ1-2; 8 nucleotides line up with TRBD1. The CDR3 contains 14 residues. Germline CDR1 MNHEY, CDR2 SMNVEV (reference sequence). V was pared by 5 bases and J by 5 bases, with 7 bases of the junction left unmatched. The CDR3 nucleotides are TGTGCCAGCAGTACTCAGGGGGCGCGGTATGGCTACACCTTC. Translated, it gives CASSTQGARYGYTF.

V usage is TRBV7-9 and J usage is TRBJ2-2; 12 nucleotides agree with TRBD2. With V trimmed by 3 bases and J by 5 bases, 7 bases remained unmatched. CDR3 length: 17 residues. Germline-derived CDR1 and CDR2 are SEHNR and FQNEAQ (reference sequence). CDR3 residues: CASSFSGTSGLTGELFF. The CDR3 DNA is TGTGCCAGCAGCTTCAGCGGGACTAGCGGGTTGACCGGGGAGCTGTTTTTT.

V and J are TRBV19 and TRBJ2-7; TRBD2 is a possible D gene (5 bases). Deletions cut 2 bases from V and 7 bases from J, with 12 bases between. The CDR3 runs 13 residues. Germline CDR1 LNHDA, CDR2 SQIVND (reference sequence). The CDR3 here is CASSIIPSGEQYF. The CDR3 DNA reads TGTGCCAGTAGTATAATTCCGTCGGGGGAGCAGTACTTC.

The chain couples TRBV6-6 to TRBJ1-1; D is possibly TRBD1 (6 bases). CDR1 MNHNY and CDR2 SVGAGI come from the germline V gene (reference sequence). Deletions cut 5 bases from V and 6 bases from J, with 16 bases between. This CDR3 has 14 amino acids. The CDR3 DNA reads as TGTGCCAGCAGTAACCGACAGGTGGTGGCTGAAGCTTTCTTT. Protein: CASSNRQVVAEAFF.

The CDR3 DNA follows: TGTGCCACCAGTGGGACTAGCGGGCTGGGATCCTACAATGAGCAGTTCTTC. This encodes CATSGTSGLGSYNEQFF. The chain recombines TRBV24-1 with TRBJ2-1; 11 bases agree with TRBD2. The CDR3 spans 17 residues. CDR1 is KGHDR, CDR2 SFDVKD, per germline. The V and J ends lost 5 bases and 1 base, in that order; junction bases with no gene match: 6.

J is TRBJ2-1 and V is TRBV3-1 (or the pseudogene TRBV3-2); no firm D call. The V end lost 0 bases, the J end lost 0 bases, and 24 bases lay between the germline ends. The CDR3 loop spans 21 amino acids. CDR1 and CDR2 (germline): LGHDT, YNNKEL (reference sequence). CDR3 amino acids: CASSQDRIKLSPRSSYNEQFF. CDR3 in DNA: TGTGCCAGCAGCCAAGATAGGATAAAACTCTCACCCCGGAGCTCCTACAATGAGCAGTTCTTC.

This chain connects TRBV5-4 to TRBJ2-3; 7 nucleotides agree with TRBD1. The V gene's germline CDR1 is SGHNT and CDR2 YYREEE (reference sequence). This CDR3 has 15 amino acids. V lost 0 bases to trimming and J lost 5 bases; unmatched junction nucleotides: 6. The CDR3 region is CASSLATGAIDTQYF. CDR3 sequence (DNA): TGTGCCAGCAGCTTGGCCACAGGGGCGATAGATACGCAGTATTTT.

The chain uses TRBV27 and TRBJ1-2; the D is unclear. Deletions cut 7 bases from V and 4 bases from J, with 13 bases between. The CDR3 has 13 amino acids. Germline CDR1 and CDR2: MNHEY and SMNVEV (reference sequence). DNA of the CDR3: TGTGCCAGCAAACCCACCGGGTCCTATGGCTACACCTTC. Encoded protein: CASKPTGSYGYTF.

The CDR3: CASSQVPGQGTSPLHF. The CDR3 coding sequence is TGCGCCAGCAGCCAAGTCCCGGGACAGGGGACCTCACCCCTCCACTTT. The chain carries TRBV5-1 and TRBJ1-6, with 10 bases that match TRBD1. Per the germline V gene, CDR1 is SGHRS and CDR2 is YFSETQ. V lost 4 bases and J lost 10; bases outside the gene matches: 11. There are 16 residues in the CDR3.

This rearrangement joins TRBV28 to TRBJ1-2, with no clear D. Germline CDR1 and CDR2: MDHEN and SYDVKM. V lost 6 bases and J lost 8, with 13 bases in between. This CDR3 has 12 residues. The CDR3 reads CASSRIPGGYTF. For the CDR3, the DNA is TGTGCCAGCAGCCGTATCCCAGGCGGCTACACCTTC.

This chain uses TRBV28 with TRBJ1-5, with a possible D match to TRBD1 (5 bases). The CDR3 totals 16 residues. Trimming pared 3 bases from V and 0 bases from J, leaving 12 bases between. The germline gives CDR1 MDHEN, CDR2 SYDVKM. The DNA for the CDR3 is TGTGCCAGCAGTTTCCGACAGCCTTATAGCAATCAGCCCCAGCATTTT. Translation: CASSFRQPYSNQPQHF.

The chain carries TRBV2 and TRBJ1-3, with 7 bases identical to TRBD1. Germline lookup yields CDR1 SNHLY and CDR2 FYNNEI. This CDR3 region has 14 residues. V dropped 5 bases and J dropped 2; count of bases not matched to a gene: 3. CDR3 amino acids: CASSLGTAGNTIYF. CDR3 bases: TGTGCCAGCAGTTTGGGGACAGCTGGAAACACCATATATTTT.

The V gene is TRBV6-5, the J gene TRBJ2-7, with TRBD1 matching 10 bases. CDR1 and CDR2 from the germline V gene are MNHEY and SVGAGI. The V gene end was trimmed by 7 bases and the J gene end by 3 bases; junction bases not matched to a gene: 9. This CDR3 is 15 amino acids long. The CDR3: CASTQGWTGGYEQYF. DNA of the CDR3: TGTGCCAGCACCCAAGGGTGGACAGGGGGCTACGAGCAGTACTTC.

The DNA for the CDR3 is TGTGCCAGCAGCCCCGGGACTAGGACAGATACGCAGTATTTT. It encodes CASSPGTRTDTQYF. The V and J genes are TRBV3-1 (or the pseudogene TRBV3-2) and TRBJ2-3; 8 bases align to TRBD2. V was clipped by 4 bases and J by 3 bases; unmatched bases: 3. The germline CDR1 and CDR2 sequences are LGHDT and YNNKEL (reference sequence). CDR3 length: 14 residues.

The chain is built from TRBV9 and TRBJ2-1; D is perhaps TRBD2 (7 bases). The V end lost 4 bases, the J end lost 7 bases, and 18 bases lay between the germline ends. Germline values: CDR1 SGDLS, CDR2 YYNGEE. There are 15 residues in the CDR3. This CDR3 is CASSQWGGAQNEQFF. The CDR3 coding sequence is TGTGCCAGCAGCCAATGGGGGGGGGCCCAGAATGAGCAGTTCTTC.

The rearrangement uses TRBV7-9 and TRBJ1-3; 7 bases match TRBD1. J lost 0 bases, V lost 6 bases, and 5 bases had no gene match. Germline CDR1 is SEHNR and CDR2 is FQNEAQ (reference sequence). The CDR3 contains 15 residues. This CDR3 reads CASRSTGSSGNTIYF. CDR3 DNA: TGTGCCAGCAGATCGACAGGGAGCTCTGGAAACACCATATATTTT.

This clone came up once. The CDR3 region has the DNA TGTGCCAGCAGTTCCCCGGGTAGTGGCTACACCTTC. As protein: CASSSPGSGYTF. The V and J genes are TRBV6-5 and TRBJ1-2; D call uncertain. Trimming removed 4 bases from V and 7 bases from J, with 10 bases in between. Per germline, CDR1 MNHEY and CDR2 SVGAGI. The CDR3 extends over 12 amino acids.

The chain joins TRBV4-2 to TRBJ2-3; 11 positions match TRBD2. There are 17 residues in the CDR3. Losses at the gene ends were 3 bases for V and 2 bases for J; bases not matched to a gene: 7. Germline CDR1 and CDR2: LGHNA and YNFKEQ. The CDR3 sequence is CASSHQLAGEYTDTQYF. CDR3 DNA sequence: TGTGCCAGCAGCCATCAACTAGCGGGGGAGTACACAGATACGCAGTATTTT.

This chain uses TRBV2 with TRBJ1-5; no firm D call. The V and J ends lost 3 bases and 7 bases respectively, with 13 bases between them. Germline-derived CDR1 and CDR2 are SNHLY and FYNNEI. The CDR3 is made up of 14 amino acids. In DNA form, the CDR3 reads TGTGCCAGCAGTGACCAACACCCTAGACAGCCCCAGCATTTT. Translated: CASSDQHPRQPQHF.

This clone has only a few counts. This rearrangement joins TRBV29-1 to TRBJ2-3; the match to TRBD2 covers 9 bases. Germline lookup yields CDR1 SQVTM and CDR2 ANQGSEA. This CDR3 has 14 residues. V was clipped by 2 bases and J by 3 bases; unmatched bases: 3. CDR3 sequence reads: CSVELSGGTDTQYF. Written as DNA, the CDR3 is TGCAGCGTTGAACTTAGCGGGGGTACAGATACGCAGTATTTT.